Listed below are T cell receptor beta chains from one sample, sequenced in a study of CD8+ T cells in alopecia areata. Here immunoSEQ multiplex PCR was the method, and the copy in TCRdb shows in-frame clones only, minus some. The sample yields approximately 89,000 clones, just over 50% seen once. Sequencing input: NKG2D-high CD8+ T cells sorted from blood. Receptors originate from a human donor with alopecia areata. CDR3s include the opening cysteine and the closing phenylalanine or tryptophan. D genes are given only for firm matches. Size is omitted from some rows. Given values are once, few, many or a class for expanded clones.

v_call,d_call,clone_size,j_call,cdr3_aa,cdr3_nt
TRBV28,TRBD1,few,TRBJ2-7,CASRYRQGAVEQYF,TGTGCCAGCAGATACCGACAGGGGGCGGTCGAGCAGTACTTC
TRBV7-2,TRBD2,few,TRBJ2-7,CASSLDLAGGSREYF,TGTGCCAGCAGCTTAGACCTAGCGGGAGGGAGTAGGGAGTACTTC
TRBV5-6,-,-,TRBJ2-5,CASSLVAERETQYF,TGTGCCAGCAGCTTAGTAGCCGAACGAGAGACCCAGTACTTC
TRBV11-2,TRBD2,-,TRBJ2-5,CASSQELAGDGETQYF,TGTGCCAGCAGCCAGGAACTAGCGGGAGATGGTGAGACCCAGTACTTC
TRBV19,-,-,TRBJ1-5,CASSIYWDSNQPQHF,TGTGCCAGTAGTATTTATTGGGACAGCAATCAGCCCCAGCATTTT
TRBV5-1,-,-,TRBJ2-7,CASSLVPDSYEQYF,TGCGCCAGCAGCTTGGTTCCAGACTCCTACGAGCAGTACTTC
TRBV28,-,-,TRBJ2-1,CASSPRGGASYNEQFF,TGTGCCAGCAGCCCTAGAGGGGGGGCTTCCTACAATGAGCAGTTCTTC
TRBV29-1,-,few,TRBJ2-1,CSVGVPRVDSGEQFF,TGCAGCGTTGGGGTGCCGCGGGTTGACTCAGGTGAGCAGTTCTTC
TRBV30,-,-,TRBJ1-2,CAWTQRGGTGNGYTF,TGTGCCTGGACTCAACGAGGGGGGACGGGGAATGGCTACACCTTC
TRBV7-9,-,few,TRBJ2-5,CASTTPGDTQETQYF,TGTGCCAGCACAACCCCGGGGGACACGCAAGAGACCCAGTACTTC
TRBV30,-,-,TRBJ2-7,CAWNVFTNGFREQYF,TGTGCCTGGAACGTCTTTACGAATGGTTTTCGCGAGCAGTACTTC
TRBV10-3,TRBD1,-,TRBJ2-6,CAINPGQKNPSGANVLTF,TGTGCCATCAACCCGGGACAGAAAAATCCCTCTGGGGCCAACGTCCTGACTTTC
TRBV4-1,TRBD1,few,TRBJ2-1,CASSQARQTGDEQFF,TGCGCCAGCAGCCAAGCTAGACAGACAGGGGATGAGCAGTTCTTC
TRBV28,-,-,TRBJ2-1,CASSFSGDAYNEQFF,TGTGCCAGCAGTTTCTCAGGGGACGCTTACAATGAGCAGTTCTTC
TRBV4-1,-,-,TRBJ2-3,CASSQPLGATDTQYF,TGCGCCAGCAGCCAACCGTTGGGGGCCACAGATACGCAGTATTTT
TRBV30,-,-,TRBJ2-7,CAWSERSSYEQYF,TGTGCCTGGAGTGAGCGCAGCTCCTACGAGCAGTACTTC
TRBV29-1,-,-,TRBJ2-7,CSVSGGSGPGEQYF,TGCAGCGTTTCCGGGGGCTCTGGACCGGGGGAGCAGTACTTC
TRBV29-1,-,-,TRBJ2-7,CSVEDPYEQYF,TGCAGCGTTGAAGACCCGTACGAGCAGTACTTC
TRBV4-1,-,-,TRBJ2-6,CASSQTVSGANVLTF,TGCGCCAGCAGTCAAACAGTCTCTGGGGCCAACGTCCTGACTTTC
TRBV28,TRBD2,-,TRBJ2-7,CASTTLLPGTSGTGGPYEQYF,TGTGCCAGCACCACTCTCCTTCCAGGGACTAGCGGGACTGGAGGACCCTACGAGCAGTACTTC
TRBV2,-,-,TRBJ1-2,CASSVDRDNYGYTF,TGTGCCAGCAGTGTTGACAGAGATAACTATGGCTACACCTTC
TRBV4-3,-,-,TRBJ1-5,CASSPDGYQPQHF,TGCGCCAGCAGCCCGGACGGGTATCAGCCCCAGCATTTT
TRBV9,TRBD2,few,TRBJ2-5,CASSVETSGGETQYF,TGTGCCAGCAGCGTAGAAACTAGCGGGGGAGAGACCCAGTACTTC
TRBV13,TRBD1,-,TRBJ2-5,CASSLSSGGGETQYF,TGTGCCAGCAGCTTAAGTTCAGGGGGCGGTGAGACCCAGTACTTC
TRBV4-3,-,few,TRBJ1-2,CASSQEVYGTILGYTF,TGCGCCAGCAGCCAAGAAGTGTATGGAACGATCCTCGGCTACACCTTC
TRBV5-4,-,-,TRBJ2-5,CASSLQGSETQYF,TGTGCCAGCAGCTTACAGGGATCGGAGACCCAGTACTTC
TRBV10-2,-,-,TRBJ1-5,CASGQPQHF,TGCGCCAGCGGTCAGCCCCAGCATTTT
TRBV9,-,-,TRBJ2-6,CASSTNRAGANVLTF,TGTGCCAGCAGCACAAACAGGGCTGGGGCCAACGTCCTGACTTTC
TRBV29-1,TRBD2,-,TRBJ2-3,CSVEDPITSGRTTDTQYF,TGCAGCGTTGAAGATCCCATCACTAGCGGGAGGACCACAGATACGCAGTATTTT
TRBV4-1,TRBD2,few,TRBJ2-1,CASSQDYSGRGEQFF,TGCGCCAGCAGCCAAGATTACAGCGGGAGGGGTGAGCAGTTCTTC
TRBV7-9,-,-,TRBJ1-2,CASSLLGSGSTHYGYTF,TGTGCCAGCAGCTTATTGGGTTCCGGGAGTACGCACTATGGCTACACCTTC
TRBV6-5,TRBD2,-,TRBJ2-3,CASAPGLATDTQYF,TGTGCCAGCGCTCCGGGACTAGCCACAGATACGCAGTATTTT
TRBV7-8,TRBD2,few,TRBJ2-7,CASSSRLADSSYEQYF,TGTGCCAGCAGCTCAAGACTAGCGGACAGCTCCTACGAGCAGTACTTC
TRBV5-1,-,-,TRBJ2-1,CASSNLRVAPNNEQFF,TGCGCCAGCAGCAACCTAAGGGTGGCGCCAAACAATGAGCAGTTCTTC
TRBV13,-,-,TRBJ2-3,CASSLGRADTQYF,TGTGCCAGCAGCTTAGGTCGGGCAGATACGCAGTATTTT
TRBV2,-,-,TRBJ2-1,CASSVTSEQFF,TGTGCCAGCAGTGTAACTAGCGAGCAGTTCTTC
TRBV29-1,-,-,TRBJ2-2,CSVEGLGFDGELFF,TGCAGCGTTGAAGGTCTTGGATTTGACGGGGAGCTGTTTTTT
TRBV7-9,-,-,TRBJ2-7,CASSLGQPYEQYF,TGTGCCAGCAGCTTAGGGCAGCCATACGAGCAGTACTTC
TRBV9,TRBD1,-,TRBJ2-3,CASSAGQRTDTQYF,TGTGCCAGCAGCGCGGGACAGCGCACAGATACGCAGTATTTT
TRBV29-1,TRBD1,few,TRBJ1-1,CSVEDRGTANTEAFF,TGCAGCGTTGAAGATAGGGGGACAGCAAACACTGAAGCTTTCTTT
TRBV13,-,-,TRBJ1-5,CASRSSGQPQHF,TGTGCCAGCAGATCCTCTGGGCAGCCCCAGCATTTT
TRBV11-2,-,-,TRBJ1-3,CASSLGGASGNTIYF,TGTGCCAGCAGCTTAGGGGGCGCCTCTGGAAACACCATATATTTT
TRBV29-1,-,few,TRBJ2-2,CSVIWDKNTGELFF,TGCAGCGTTATCTGGGACAAGAACACCGGGGAGCTGTTTTTT
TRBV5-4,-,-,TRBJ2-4,CASSYHLAKNIQYF,TGTGCCAGCAGCTACCATCTAGCCAAAAACATTCAGTACTTC
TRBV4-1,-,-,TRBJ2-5,CASSPTVGETQYF,TGCGCCAGCAGCCCGACAGTCGGGGAGACCCAGTACTTC
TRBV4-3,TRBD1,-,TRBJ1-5,CASSQDEGADQPQHF,TGCGCCAGCAGCCAAGATGAGGGGGCGGATCAGCCCCAGCATTTT
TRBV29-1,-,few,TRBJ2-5,CSVTSGGLQETQYF,TGCAGCGTTACGTCTGGCGGCTTACAAGAGACCCAGTACTTC
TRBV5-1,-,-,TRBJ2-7,CASSLWGGDYEQYF,TGCGCCAGCAGCTTGTGGGGGGGCGACTACGAGCAGTACTTC
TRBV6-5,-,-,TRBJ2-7,CASSTTQISYEQYF,TGTGCCAGCAGTACAACACAGATCTCCTACGAGCAGTACTTC
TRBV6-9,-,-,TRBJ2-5,CASSYLALRPGETQYF,TGTGCCAGCAGTTATTTAGCGCTTCGACCAGGAGAGACCCAGTACTTC
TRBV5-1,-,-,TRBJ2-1,CASSSTSNEQFF,TGCGCCAGCAGCTCGACTAGCAATGAGCAGTTCTTC
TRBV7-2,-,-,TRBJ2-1,CASSPAEGSSYNEQFF,TGTGCCAGCAGCCCAGCGGAGGGTAGCTCCTACAATGAGCAGTTCTTC
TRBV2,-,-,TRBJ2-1,CASSGSLAVYNEQFF,TGTGCCAGCAGCGGCAGTCTAGCAGTCTACAATGAGCAGTTCTTC
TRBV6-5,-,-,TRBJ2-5,CASSYLLRGQETQYF,TGTGCCAGCAGTTACTTGCTCAGGGGCCAAGAGACCCAGTACTTC
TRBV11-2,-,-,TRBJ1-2,CASSRDTINGYTF,TGTGCCAGCAGCCGGGACACAATAAACGGCTACACCTTC
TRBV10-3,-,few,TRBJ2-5,CAISASGGPTQETQYF,TGTGCCATCAGTGCCTCCGGGGGGCCAACACAAGAGACCCAGTACTTC
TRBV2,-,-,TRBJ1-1,CASSVSGWVTEAFF,TGTGCCAGCAGTGTCTCTGGTTGGGTTACTGAAGCTTTCTTT